The 5 T cell receptor beta chains listed next were all sequenced from one sample in a study of CD8 T cells in Susac syndrome. RNA totalling roughly 0.45 to 1 ug underwent reverse transcription with random hexamers. Via MiXCR, TCRdb re-called the immunoSEQ multiplex PCR reads, giving one row per CDR3 protein. The data show around 150,000 distinct CDR3 sequences, with 85% to 95% seen just once and about 0.14% held by the top ten. The sequencing sample was made of CD4+ T cells from PBMCs. The receptors were sampled from a human donor with Susac syndrome.

The rearrangement links TRBV3-1 to TRBJ1-2; D ambiguous. This CDR3 comprises 16 residues. V was cut by 1 base and J by 4 bases, with 16 bases left in between. Germline CDR1 and CDR2: LGHDT and YNNKEL (reference sequence). Written as DNA, the CDR3 is TGTGCCAGCAGCCAAGGTGCCGCTCTAGGGATCTATGGCTACACCTTC. This gives the protein CASSQGAALGIYGYTF. Using reference TRBV3-1 and TRBJ1-2 for the parts outside the CDR3, the full variable domain is DTAVSQTPKYLVTQMGNDKSIKCEQNLGHDTMYWYKQDSKKFLKIMFSYNNKELIINETVPNRFSPKSPDKAHLNLHINSLELGDSAVYFCASSQGAALGIYGYTFGSGTRLTVV.

V and J are TRBV6-6 and TRBJ2-2; 8 bases match TRBD2. CDR3 length equals 16 residues. Per the germline V gene, CDR1 is MNHNY and CDR2 is SVGAGI (reference sequence). The V segment lost 6 bases and the J segment 3 bases; nucleotides outside the gene matches: 9. The CDR3 bases are TGTGCCAGCAGCCACGGGGGGGTCGAACACACCGGGGAGCTGTTTTTT. Protein product: CASSHGGVEHTGELFF.

The V gene is TRBV5-5, the J gene TRBJ2-1; no firm D call. Trimming left V 0 bases short and J 9 bases short, with 7 bases between. Germline V lookup: CDR1 SGHKS, CDR2 YYEKEE (reference sequence). The CDR3 is 12 amino acids. The CDR3 region is CASSLEGGEQFF. CDR3 sequence (DNA): TGTGCCAGCAGCTTGGAAGGCGGTGAGCAGTTCTTC.

As DNA, the CDR3 is TGTGCCAGCCAATTGGGGGACAGGGGAGCTTTCTTT. Protein: CASQLGDRGAFF. The V gene is TRBV28, the J gene TRBJ1-1, with TRBD1 matching over 10 bases. V shed 8 bases, J shed 10 bases, and the junction held 7 bases outside the gene matches. The germline V gene encodes CDR1 MDHEN and CDR2 SYDVKM. CDR3 size: 12 residues.

This clonotype is a singleton in its sample. This chain joins TRBV19 and TRBJ2-1, with D perhaps assigned TRBD1 or TRBD2 (5 bases each). This CDR3 region has 15 residues. Germline-derived CDR1 and CDR2 are LNHDA and SQIVND (reference sequence). V was pared by 5 bases and J by 0 bases, with 11 bases between. CDR3 DNA: TGTGCCAGTAGTGGGGGTATACTCTCCTACAATGAGCAGTTCTTC. Residues: CASSGGILSYNEQFF.